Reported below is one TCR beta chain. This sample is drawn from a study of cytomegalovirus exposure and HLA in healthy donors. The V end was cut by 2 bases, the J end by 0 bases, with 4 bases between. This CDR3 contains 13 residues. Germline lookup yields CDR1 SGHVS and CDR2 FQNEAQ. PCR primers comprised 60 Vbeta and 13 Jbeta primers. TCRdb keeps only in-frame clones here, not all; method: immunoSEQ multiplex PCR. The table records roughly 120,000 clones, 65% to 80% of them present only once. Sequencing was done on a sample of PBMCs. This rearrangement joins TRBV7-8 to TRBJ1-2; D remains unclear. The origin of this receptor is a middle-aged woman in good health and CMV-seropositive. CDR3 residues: CASSLTANYGYTF. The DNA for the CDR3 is TGTGCCAGCAGCTTAACAGCTAACTATGGCTACACCTTC.